At least ten counts were recorded for the clone carrying this T cell receptor (beta chain). Its antigen is not known. The sample belongs to a study of identical twins. Study outcomes and limitations: The presence of invariant MAIT and iNKT cells could partly confound analyses of zero-insertion sequences. Memory repertoires lacked the insertion deficit that abundant cord blood beta clonotypes showed. The same donors were not followed; conclusions instead depended on cross-sectional statistical analysis.

Healthy Caucasians made up all donors. TCRdb fed the 5' RACE reads into MiXCR, producing one record per CDR3 protein. The repertoire consists of 500,000 to 700,000 distinct CDR3 sequences, with under 8.5% occurring once and the leading ten covering 1.6%. Trimming pared 3 bases from V and 2 bases from J, leaving 8 bases between. This CDR3 contains 13 residues. Germline assignment: CDR1 DFQATT and CDR2 SNEGSKA (reference sequence). These data were also filed under a second study, of yellow fever vaccine responses in identical twins.

What was sequenced was PBMCs. The chain joins TRBV20-1 to TRBJ2-1; D gene ambiguous. This receptor was taken from a woman aged 18-29 years in good health. Written as DNA, the CDR3 is TGCAGTGCTAGGGACCTTGCCTACAATGAGCAGTTCTTC. Its translation: CSARDLAYNEQFF.